These 27 T cell receptor beta chains came from one sample sequenced in a study of T cell responses to AZD1222 COVID-19 vaccine. Clones were read by immunoSEQ multiplex PCR, and TCRdb kept only the in-frame ones, dropping some. The table records 100,000 or so clones, about 89% of them present only once. Specimen: peripheral blood, collected 28 days after the second AZD1222 dose. The receptors originated from an adult who received the AZD1222 COVID-19 vaccine.

The chain joins TRBV30 to TRBJ1-2; a possible D gene is TRBD1 (6 bases). The germline V gene encodes CDR1 GTSNPN and CDR2 SVGIG (reference sequence). CDR3 length: 12 residues. Trimming removed 4 bases at V and 5 bases at J, with 11 bases between. CDR3 protein: CAWTLRGYGYTF. The CDR3 region has the DNA TGTGCCTGGACCCTCAGGGGTTATGGCTACACCTTC.

This clone was seen more than once but under ten times. The CDR3 DNA reads as TGTGCCAGCAGCTTATTGGCTAGCGGGGGACTTAGCACAGATACGCAGTATTTT. It yields the protein CASSLLASGGLSTDTQYF. The rearrangement links TRBV7-3 to TRBJ2-3; TRBD2 aligns across 10 bases. This CDR3 is 18 amino acids long. Germline CDR1 is SGHTA and CDR2 is FQGTGA. The V segment lost 2 bases and the J segment 0 bases; nucleotides outside the gene matches: 8.

This clone was detected once. This chain connects TRBV5-4 to TRBJ1-2, with D hard to call. V dropped 3 bases and J dropped 2 bases, with 14 bases sitting between them. CDR1 and CDR2 (germline): SGHNT, YYREEE (reference sequence). The length of the CDR3 is 15 residues. The CDR3 region is CASSSLIGENYGYTF. Written as DNA, the CDR3 is TGTGCCAGCAGCTCCCTGATAGGTGAGAACTATGGCTACACCTTC.

In its sample, this clone was seen once. The V and J genes are TRBV19 and TRBJ2-1; 9 bases align to TRBD2. V lost 6 bases and J lost 1; bases outside the gene matches: 7. Germline values: CDR1 LNHDA, CDR2 SQIVND (reference sequence). CDR3 length: 16 residues. CDR3 in DNA: TGTGCCAGTAGACCTAGCGGGGTCAATTCCTACAATGAGCAGTTCTTC. Translating it yields CASRPSGVNSYNEQFF.

This sequence joins TRBV5-6 and TRBJ1-1; D is unresolved. Trimming pared 0 bases from V and 0 bases from J, leaving 12 bases between. The CDR3 covers 16 residues. CDR1 SGHDT and CDR2 YYEEEE come from the germline V gene. CDR3 coding DNA: TGTGCCAGCAGCTTGGCCTACGGGCGACTGAACACTGAAGCTTTCTTT. Its protein is CASSLAYGRLNTEAFF.

The V and J genes are TRBV15 and TRBJ1-4; the D is unclear. The CDR3 has 14 residues. CDR1 is LNHNV, CDR2 YYDKDF, per germline (reference sequence). The V and J ends lost 1 base and 7 bases respectively, with 10 bases between them. CDR3 amino acids: CATSRVGSTEKLFF. DNA of the CDR3: TGTGCCACCAGCAGAGTGGGAAGTACTGAAAAACTGTTTTTT.

The chain joins TRBV21-1 to TRBJ2-5; the table names TRBD1, a call not compared with the DNA. TRBV21-1 is a documented pseudogene. This CDR3 is built from 16 residues. CDR3 loop: CASSNLGRGGVETQYF. CDR3 bases: TGTGCCAGCAGCAATCTAGGAAGAGGGGGCGTAGAGACCCAGTACTTC.

The CDR3 nucleotides are TGTGCCAGCAGCAAATCGGGGACGGTGGGGTTCGGGGAGCTGTTTTTT. Residues: CASSKSGTVGFGELFF. The chain is built from TRBV5-4 and TRBJ2-2; D is perhaps TRBD1 or TRBD2 (5 bases each). Germline CDR1 and CDR2: SGHNT and YYREEE (reference sequence). The CDR3 consists of 16 residues. V was cut by 4 bases and J by 7 bases, with 20 bases left in between.

V usage is TRBV7-6 and J usage is TRBJ1-1; D perhaps matches TRBD1 (5 bases). The ends were cut back, 2 bases at V and 2 bases at J, with 12 bases in the middle. The CDR3 length is 15 residues. Germline-derived CDR1 and CDR2 are SGHVS and FNYEAQ. This chain's CDR3 is CASSLMGRANTEAFF. For the CDR3, the DNA is TGTGCCAGCAGCTTAATGGGCAGGGCTAACACTGAAGCTTTCTTT.

V is TRBV6-1 and J is TRBJ2-6; the match to TRBD1 covers 7 bases. CDR1 MNHNS and CDR2 SASEGT come from the germline V gene. The CDR3 is 16 residues long. The V and J ends lost 3 bases and 2 bases, in that order; junction bases with no gene match: 4. CDR3 sequence (DNA): TGTGCCAGCAGTGAGACAGGGAGAACTGGGGCCAACGTCCTGACTTTC. Translation gives CASSETGRTGANVLTF.

This clone has a single count. This chain uses TRBV18 with TRBJ1-2; D perhaps matches TRBD1 (6 bases). The CDR3 sequence is 13 residues long. V was shortened by 1 base and J by 10 bases, with 13 bases between the two germline ends. The germline V gene encodes CDR1 KGHSH and CDR2 LQKENI. CDR3 nucleotides: TGTGCCAGCTCACCACAGGGGGGTTCCAACTACACCTTC. The encoded protein is CASSPQGGSNYTF. Full variable domain (remainder filled in from reference TRBV18 and TRBJ1-2): NAGVMQNPRHLVRRRGQEARLRCSPMKGHSHVYWYRQLPEEGLKFMVYLQKENIIDESGMPKERFSAEFPKEGPSILRIQQVVRGDSAAYFCASSPQGGSNYTFGSGTRLTVV.

This clone was seen just once. The same CDR3 also results from other DNA sequences found in this sample. This chain links TRBV7-9 with TRBJ2-7; perhaps TRBD2 as D (5 bases). Looked up from germline, CDR1 is SEHNR and CDR2 is FQNEAQ (reference sequence). V lost 0 bases and J 3 bases, leaving 9 bases between the germline ends. The CDR3 sequence is 14 residues long. CDR3 bases: TGTGCCAGCAGCTTAGCTAGCGTGAGCTACGAGCAGTACTTC. Amino acids: CASSLASVSYEQYF.

The chain links TRBV5-1 to TRBJ2-5, with D possibly TRBD1 on 6 matching bases. Germline V gene lookup returns CDR1 SGHRS and CDR2 YFSETQ. The CDR3 length is 15 residues. The germline V and J ends were trimmed by 0 bases and 5 bases, with 14 bases remaining between them. CDR3 coding DNA: TGCGCCAGCAGCTTGGGTCAGGGGCATGTCGAGACCCAGTACTTC. Translated, it gives CASSLGQGHVETQYF.

The chain carries TRBV14 and TRBJ1-2; TRBD1 is a possible D gene (5 bases). V dropped 1 base and J dropped 4 bases, with 16 bases sitting between them. The CDR3 sequence is 16 residues long. Germline V CDR1 and CDR2: SGHDN, FVKESK. The CDR3 DNA reads as TGTGCCAGCAGCCAAGGACGGCCGATGGGGCTCTATGGCTACACCTTC. It specifies CASSQGRPMGLYGYTF. Based on the CDR3 plus reference TRBV14 and TRBJ1-2, the full variable domain is EAGVTQFPSHSVIEKGQTVTLRCDPISGHDNLYWYRRVMGKEIKFLLHFVKESKQDESGMPNNRFLAERTGGTYSTLKVQPAELEDSGVYFCASSQGRPMGLYGYTFGSGTRLTVV.

The chain recombines TRBV30 with TRBJ2-3, with TRBD2 matching over 8 bases. Germline CDR1 and CDR2: GTSNPN and SVGIG (reference sequence). This CDR3 has 16 residues. J lost 4 bases, V lost 2 bases, and 11 bases had no gene match. CDR3 in DNA: TGTGCCTGGAGTTCCCTGGGCGGGGGGTATCCAGATACGCAGTATTTT. Amino acids: CAWSSLGGGYPDTQYF.

The table lists this clone with a count of one. The chain carries TRBV5-1 and TRBJ1-5; D unresolved. Germline V gene sequence: CDR1 SGHRS, CDR2 YFSETQ. The CDR3 runs to 15 residues. V was shortened by 0 bases and J by 2 bases, with 9 bases between the two germline ends. The CDR3 is CASSLAGFGNQPQHF. In DNA form, the CDR3 reads TGCGCCAGCAGCTTGGCGGGATTTGGCAATCAGCCCCAGCATTTT.

The chain joins TRBV30 to TRBJ1-4; TRBD1 aligns across 7 bases. With V trimmed by 2 bases and J by 7 bases, 10 bases remained unmatched. Per the germline V gene, CDR1 is GTSNPN and CDR2 is SVGIG (reference sequence). The CDR3 contains 15 residues. Here the CDR3 reads CAWSRTGLGSEKLFF. The CDR3 coding sequence is TGTGCCTGGAGTCGGACAGGTCTAGGTAGTGAAAAACTGTTTTTT.

The rearrangement links TRBV19 to TRBJ1-2; 10 nucleotides align to TRBD1. V lost 5 bases and J lost 1; bases outside the gene matches: 10. From germline, CDR1 is LNHDA and CDR2 SQIVND (reference sequence). The CDR3 loop spans 17 amino acids. The CDR3 DNA follows: TGTGCCAGTAGTCCCCGGACAGGGGGTAATTTTAACTATGGCTACACCTTC. Encoded protein: CASSPRTGGNFNYGYTF.

The V call is TRBV29-1, the J call TRBJ1-1, with 8 bases aligning to TRBD1. In germline, CDR1 is SQVTM, CDR2 ANQGSEA. The CDR3 is 13 residues long. V shed 7 bases and J 0 bases; nucleotides not matched to a gene: 4. For the CDR3, the DNA is TGCAGCGCCCGGACAGGGATGAACACTGAAGCTTTCTTT. It specifies CSARTGMNTEAFF. Drawing the rest from reference TRBV29-1 and TRBJ1-1, the complete variable domain is SAVISQKPSRDICQRGTSLTIQCQVDSQVTMMFWYRQQPGQSLTLIATANQGSEATYESGFVIDKFPISRPNLTFSTLTVSNMSPEDSSIYLCSARTGMNTEAFFGQGTRLTVV.

The chain links TRBV6-1 to TRBJ2-1, with TRBD1 matching 9 bases. With 2 bases clipped from V and 0 bases from J, the junction kept 5 bases outside the gene matches. The CDR3 is made up of 17 amino acids. Germline V gives CDR1 MNHNS, CDR2 SASEGT. The CDR3 region has the DNA TGTGCCAGCAGTGAATTACCGGGACAGGGCTCCTACAATGAGCAGTTCTTC. The encoded protein is CASSELPGQGSYNEQFF.

V and J are TRBV5-5 and TRBJ1-5; D possibly corresponds to TRBD1 (6 bases). With 5 bases removed from V and 0 bases from J, the gap between germline ends came to 12 bases. CDR1 is SGHKS and CDR2 is YYEKEE in the germline V gene (reference sequence). The CDR3 consists of 15 residues. The CDR3 DNA is TGTGCCAGCAGTTGGACAGAGTATAGCAATCAGCCCCAGCATTTT. Residues: CASSWTEYSNQPQHF.

The rearrangement joins TRBV18 to TRBJ1-2; 8 bases match TRBD1. Trimming cost V 7 bases and J 4 bases; bases outside gene matches: 8. This CDR3 is built from 14 residues. CDR1 KGHSH and CDR2 LQKENI come from the germline V gene. The CDR3 reads CASWPGQDVYGYTF. The DNA of the CDR3 is TGTGCCAGCTGGCCGGGACAGGATGTCTATGGCTACACCTTC.

The chain combines TRBV28 with TRBJ2-2; TRBD1 agrees at 9 bases. The CDR3 consists of 15 residues. V shed 2 bases, J shed 7 bases, and the junction held 5 bases outside the gene matches. The germline gives CDR1 MDHEN, CDR2 SYDVKM. The CDR3 protein is CASSLRDRVVGELFF. The CDR3, as DNA: TGTGCCAGCAGTTTAAGGGACAGGGTAGTCGGGGAGCTGTTTTTT.

The chain combines TRBV7-2 with TRBJ2-5; no definite D call. V was pared by 5 bases and J by 3 bases, with 10 bases between. This CDR3 is 13 amino acids long. CDR1 is SGHTA and CDR2 is FQGNSA in the germline V gene. The CDR3 DNA reads as TGTGCCAGCAGCGTACAGACAAAAGAGACCCAGTACTTC. Translation gives CASSVQTKETQYF.

The gene calls are TRBV14 and TRBJ1-2; 7 nucleotides line up with TRBD1. Trimming took 5 bases from V and 4 from J; bases not matched to a gene: 10. The CDR3 consists of 15 residues. Germline-derived CDR1 and CDR2 are SGHDN and FVKESK. Here the CDR3 reads CASSSQFGTAYGYTF. The CDR3, as DNA: TGTGCCAGCAGCTCTCAATTTGGGACAGCCTATGGCTACACCTTC.

The chain uses TRBV7-9 and TRBJ1-1, with a possible D match to TRBD1 (6 bases). The CDR3 extends over 12 amino acids. Germline-derived CDR1 and CDR2 are SEHNR and FQNEAQ (reference sequence). V was shortened by 5 bases and J by 6 bases, with 10 bases between the two germline ends. Here the CDR3 reads CASSAGHPEAFF. The CDR3 nucleotides read TGTGCCAGCAGCGCGGGACACCCTGAAGCTTTCTTT.

The genes are TRBV15 and TRBJ1-2, with D perhaps matching TRBD1 (5 bases). The CDR3 runs 14 residues. Germline CDR1 is LNHNV and CDR2 is YYDKDF (reference sequence). V was clipped by 4 bases and J by 4 bases, with 13 bases between them. The CDR3 spells CATSTPGEGYGYTF. The CDR3 bases are TGTGCCACCAGCACCCCGGGGGAGGGCTATGGCTACACCTTC.